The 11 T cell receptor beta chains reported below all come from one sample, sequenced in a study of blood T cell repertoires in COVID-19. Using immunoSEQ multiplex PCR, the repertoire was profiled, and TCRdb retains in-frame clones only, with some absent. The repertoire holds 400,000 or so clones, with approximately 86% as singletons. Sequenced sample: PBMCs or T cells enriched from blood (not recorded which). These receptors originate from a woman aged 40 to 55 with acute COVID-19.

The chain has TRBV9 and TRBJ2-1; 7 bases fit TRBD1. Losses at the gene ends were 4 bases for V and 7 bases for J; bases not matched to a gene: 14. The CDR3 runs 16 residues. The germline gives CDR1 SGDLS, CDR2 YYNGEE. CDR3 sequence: CASSPRSGTAENEQFF. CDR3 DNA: TGTGCCAGCAGCCCTCGCTCCGGGACAGCGGAAAATGAGCAGTTCTTC.

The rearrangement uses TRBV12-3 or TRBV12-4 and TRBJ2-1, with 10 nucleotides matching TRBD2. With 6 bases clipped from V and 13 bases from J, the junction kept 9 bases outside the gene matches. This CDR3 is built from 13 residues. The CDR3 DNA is TGTGCCAGCAGGGACGGGACTAGCGTTGATCAGTTCTTC. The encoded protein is CASRDGTSVDQFF.

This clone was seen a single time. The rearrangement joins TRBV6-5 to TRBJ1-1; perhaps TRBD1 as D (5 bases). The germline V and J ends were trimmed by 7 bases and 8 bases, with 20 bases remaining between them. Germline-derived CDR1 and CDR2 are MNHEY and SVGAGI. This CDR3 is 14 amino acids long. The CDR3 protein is CASTKVVGEVEAFF. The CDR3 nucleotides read TGTGCCAGCACTAAAGTAGTAGGGGAAGTAGAAGCTTTCTTT.

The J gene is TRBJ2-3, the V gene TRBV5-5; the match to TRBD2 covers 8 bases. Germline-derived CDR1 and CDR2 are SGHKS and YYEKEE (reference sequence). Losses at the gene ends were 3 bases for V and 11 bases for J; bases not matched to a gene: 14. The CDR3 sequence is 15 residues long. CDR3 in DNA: TGTGCCAGCAGCTCGTATAGCGGGGACGTCCCGCGGCAGTATTTT. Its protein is CASSSYSGDVPRQYF.

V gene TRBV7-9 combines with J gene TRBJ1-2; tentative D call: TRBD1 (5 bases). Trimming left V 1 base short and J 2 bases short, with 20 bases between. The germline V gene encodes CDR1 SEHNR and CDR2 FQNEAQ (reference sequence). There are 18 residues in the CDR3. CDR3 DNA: TGTGCCAGCAGCTTAGGACTCTCCGGGGGACGGACAAACTATGGCTACACCTTC. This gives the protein CASSLGLSGGRTNYGYTF.

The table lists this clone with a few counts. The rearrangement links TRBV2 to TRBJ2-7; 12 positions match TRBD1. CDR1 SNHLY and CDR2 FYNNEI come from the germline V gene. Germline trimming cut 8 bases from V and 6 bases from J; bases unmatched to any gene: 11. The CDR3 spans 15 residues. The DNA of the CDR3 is TGTGCCAGCCGAGTTCCCCGGGACAGGGGGCTCGAGCAGTACTTC. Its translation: CASRVPRDRGLEQYF.

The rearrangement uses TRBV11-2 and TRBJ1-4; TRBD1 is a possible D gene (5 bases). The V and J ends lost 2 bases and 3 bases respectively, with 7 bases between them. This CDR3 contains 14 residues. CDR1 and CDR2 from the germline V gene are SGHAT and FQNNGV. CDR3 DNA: TGTGCCAGCAGCTTAAGGACATCTAATGAAAAACTGTTTTTT. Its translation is CASSLRTSNEKLFF.

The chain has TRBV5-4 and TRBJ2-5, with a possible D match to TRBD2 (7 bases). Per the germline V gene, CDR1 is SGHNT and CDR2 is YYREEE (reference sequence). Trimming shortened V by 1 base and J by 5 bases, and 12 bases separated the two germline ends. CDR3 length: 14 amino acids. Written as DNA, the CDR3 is TGTGCCAGCAGCTTGAAGGGGGGGCCGGAGACCCAGTACTTC. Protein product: CASSLKGGPETQYF.

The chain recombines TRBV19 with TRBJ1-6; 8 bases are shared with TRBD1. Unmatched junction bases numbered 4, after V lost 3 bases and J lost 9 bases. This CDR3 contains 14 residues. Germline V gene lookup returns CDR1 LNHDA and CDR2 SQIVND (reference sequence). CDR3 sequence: CASSILDRGSPLHF. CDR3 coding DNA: TGTGCCAGTAGTATCCTCGACAGGGGTTCACCCCTCCACTTT.

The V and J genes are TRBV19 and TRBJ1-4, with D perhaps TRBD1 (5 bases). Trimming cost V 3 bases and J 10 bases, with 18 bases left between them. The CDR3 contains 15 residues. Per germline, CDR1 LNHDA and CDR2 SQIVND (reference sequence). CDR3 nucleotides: TGTGCCAGTAGTATTGAGAAGGGGTCGGGAGGAAAACTGTTTTTT. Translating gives CASSIEKGSGGKLFF.

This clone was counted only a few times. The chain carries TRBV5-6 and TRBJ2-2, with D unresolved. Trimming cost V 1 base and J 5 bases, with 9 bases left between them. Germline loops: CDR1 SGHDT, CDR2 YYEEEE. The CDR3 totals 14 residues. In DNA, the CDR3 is TGTGCCAGCAGCTTGCCAAGAGTTACCGGGGAGCTGTTTTTT. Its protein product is CASSLPRVTGELFF.